This TCR beta chain originates from a study of blood T cell repertoires in COVID-19. About the study: In each case, the material was cDNA or gDNA derived from T cells, B-cell-depleted T cells, or PBMCs.

Assay: immunoSEQ multiplex PCR; the TCRdb copy retains only in-frame clones and omits some. The table includes about 280,000 clones, 86% detected once. The V gene's germline CDR1 is MDHEN and CDR2 SYDVKM. The CDR3 is 14 residues long. Trimming stripped 1 base from V and 7 bases from J, with 13 bases between. The chain joins TRBV28 to TRBJ1-2; no reliable D call. The source material was peripheral blood. The TCR was taken from a man aged 40-55 years with active or convalescent COVID-19. The CDR3, as DNA: TGTGCCAGCAGTTTATCCCCCACGTCGAGTGGCTACACCTTC. This translates into CASSLSPTSSGYTF.